Given below is one T cell receptor (beta chain) in context. The antigen is undetermined. The sample belongs to a study of OX40 agonist ivuxolimab in advanced cancers. Study-wide points: CD8+ T cells (on average) carried more expanded clones than CD4+ T cells.

Per the germline V gene, CDR1 is SGHTA and CDR2 is FQGNSA. CDR3 size: 13 residues. Trimming took 2 bases from V and 7 from J, leaving 11 bases between them. Produced via immunoSEQ multiplex PCR; TCRdb's table is partial and in-frame only. In the table there are approximately 88,000 clones, approximately 91% of which are singletons. The chain carries TRBV7-2 and TRBJ1-2; D may be TRBD1 (5 bases). The starting material was CD4+ or CD8+ T cells sorted from blood, obtained in a trial of the OX40 agonist ivuxolimab. The clonotype comes from an adult with an advanced solid tumor such as melanoma, head and neck, liver or kidney cancer. The CDR3 DNA is TGTGCCAGCAGCTTATCATTGGGGGGTGGCTACACCTTC. Protein product: CASSLSLGGGYTF.